Following are 10 T cell receptor beta chains from one sample sequenced in a study of vaccination and CD4 T cells after COVID-19. These receptors are not linked to any known antigen. Treatment noted: approximately 11-day PBMC culture with coronavirus spike peptide pools or control peptides (ViraFEST assay). Cultured CD4+ T-cell DNA underwent Oncomine TCR Beta short-read sequencing. MiXCR was run by TCRdb on the PCR reads, yielding one entry per CDR3 protein. The table has roughly 9,800 distinct CDR3 sequences, 59% seen once. Source material: CD4+ T cells from blood, cultured in vitro. All receptors derive from a human donor who had recovered from COVID-19.

The chain joins TRBV28 to TRBJ1-5; 10 nucleotides agree with TRBD1. The germline CDR1 and CDR2 sequences are MDHEN and SYDVKM. Trimming removed 6 bases from V and 3 bases from J; junction bases left unmatched: 5. There are 15 residues in the CDR3. Here the CDR3 reads CASRPGTGVNQPQHF. CDR3 coding DNA: TGTGCCAGCAGACCCGGGACAGGGGTCAATCAGCCCCAGCATTTT.

This rearrangement joins TRBV7-9 to TRBJ1-4, with D possibly being TRBD1 (5 bases). Germline-derived CDR1 and CDR2 are SEHNR and FQNEAQ (reference sequence). CDR3 size: 13 residues. Deletions cut 7 bases from V and 5 bases from J, with 11 bases between. The CDR3 region is CASKNRQNEKLFF. The CDR3 DNA reads TGTGCCAGCAAGAACAGGCAAAATGAAAAACTGTTTTTT. The whole variable domain, filled in from reference TRBV7-9 and TRBJ1-4, reads DTGVSQNPRHKITKRGQNVTFRCDPISEHNRLYWYRQTLGQGPEFLTYFQNEAQLEKSRLLSDRFSAERPKGSFSTLEIQRTEQGDSAMYLCASKNRQNEKLFFGSGTQLSVL.

J is TRBJ2-2 and V is TRBV5-4, with TRBD2 matching 8 bases. After removal of 4 bases from V and 5 bases from J, the junction contained 10 bases not matched to a gene. This CDR3 spans 16 amino acids. Germline-derived CDR1 and CDR2 are SGHNT and YYREEE (reference sequence). As DNA, the CDR3 is TGTGCCAGCAGCACGAAGCGGGAGATAGATACCGGGGAGCTGTTTTTT. Protein: CASSTKREIDTGELFF.

This CDR3 reads CASSYSGQGAGDTQYF. Here the CDR3 DNA reads TGTGCCAGCAGTTACTCGGGACAGGGGGCTGGCGATACGCAGTATTTT. The chain uses TRBV6-5 and TRBJ2-3; 12 bases agree with TRBD1. This CDR3 is built from 16 residues. Germline V gene lookup returns CDR1 MNHEY and CDR2 SVGAGI. With 0 bases clipped from V and 6 bases from J, the junction kept 4 bases outside the gene matches.

This clonotype has only a few counts. The chain joins TRBV6-5 to TRBJ2-7; TRBD1 might be the D (5 bases). CDR1 and CDR2 from the germline V gene are MNHEY and SVGAGI. Trimming left V 0 bases short and J 0 bases short, with 15 bases between. This CDR3 has 17 residues. This chain's CDR3 is CASSYSIVTVTSYEQYF. CDR3 sequence (DNA): TGTGCCAGCAGTTACTCGATAGTGACAGTGACCTCCTACGAGCAGTACTTC.

J is TRBJ2-7 and V is TRBV20-1; TRBD1 matches 12 bases. The V segment lost 0 bases and the J segment 3 bases; nucleotides outside the gene matches: 3. Germline loops: CDR1 DFQATT, CDR2 SNEGSKA (reference sequence). The length of the CDR3 is 15 residues. CDR3 in amino acids: CSAREGQGANYEQYF. CDR3 DNA sequence: TGCAGTGCTAGAGAGGGACAGGGGGCCAACTACGAGCAGTACTTC.

This clonotype was seen a handful of times. The V and J genes are TRBV7-2 and TRBJ2-7, with a possible D match to TRBD1 (6 bases). The CDR3 extends over 14 amino acids. Between the trimmed V and J ends, which lost 3 bases and 7 bases, there was a span of 16 bases. Germline V gene data show CDR1 as SGHTA and CDR2 as FQGNSA. The CDR3 region is CASSFSQGMREQYF. CDR3 DNA sequence: TGTGCCAGCAGCTTCAGCCAGGGGATGAGGGAGCAGTACTTC. The full variable domain, completed using reference TRBV7-2 and TRBJ2-7, is GAGVSQSPSNKVTEKGKDVELRCDPISGHTALYWYRQSLGQGLEFLIYFQGNSAPDKSGLPSDRFSAERTGGSVSTLTIQRTQQEDSAVYLCASSFSQGMREQYFGPGTRLTVT.

This clonotype was counted only a few times. The chain links TRBV7-2 to TRBJ2-3, with D uncertain. CDR1 and CDR2 from the germline V gene are SGHTA and FQGNSA. The V gene lost 1 base and the J gene lost 4 bases, with 9 bases spanning the gap. The CDR3 contains 14 residues. The CDR3, as DNA: TGTGCCAGCAGCTTAGGGGTACTTGCAGATACGCAGTATTTT. Residues: CASSLGVLADTQYF.

This chain connects TRBV11-1 to TRBJ2-2; 7 bases agree with TRBD1. This CDR3 spans 15 amino acids. Germline CDR1 and CDR2: SGHAT and FQDESV (reference sequence). V trimming: 5 bases; J trimming: 0 bases; junction bases outside the gene matches: 3. The CDR3 region is CASSHRGTNTGELFF. The CDR3, as DNA: TGTGCCAGCAGCCACAGGGGTACGAACACCGGGGAGCTGTTTTTT. Based on the CDR3 plus reference TRBV11-1 and TRBJ2-2, the full variable domain is EAEVAQSPRYKITEKSQAVAFWCDPISGHATLYWYRQILGQGPELLVQFQDESVVDDSQLPKDRFSAERLKGVDSTLKIQPAELGDSAMYLCASSHRGTNTGELFFGEGSRLTVL.

This chain links TRBV27 with TRBJ1-6; perhaps TRBD1 as D (5 bases). V lost 2 bases, J lost 0 bases, and 14 bases lay in between. Germline lookup yields CDR1 MNHEY and CDR2 SMNVEV (reference sequence). The CDR3 consists of 18 residues. The CDR3 region is CASSLLGGKSSYNSPLHF. The DNA for the CDR3 is TGTGCCAGCAGTTTACTGGGGGGAAAGAGCTCCTATAATTCACCCCTCCACTTT.